A selection of T cell receptor beta chains follows, all from one sample in a study of Graves' ophthalmopathy and Graves' hyperthyroidism. MiXCR was run by TCRdb on the multiplex PCR reads, yielding one entry per CDR3 protein. This table has about 700,000 distinct CDR3 sequences, roughly two fifths appearing once. The source material was peripheral blood. All receptors come from an adult man with Graves' ophthalmopathy. Each CDR3 is given with its conserved first and last residue. Clone sizes are given selectively: once, few, many, or a class where the clone is expanded.

length	size	J	V	CDR3
14	many	TRBJ1-5	TRBV15	CATSRDRGNQPQHF
15	NA	TRBJ1-3	TRBV5-1	CASSLGQQSGNTIYF
15	NA	TRBJ1-2	TRBV4-2	CASSQEDREAFGYTF
12	many	TRBJ1-2	TRBV10-3	CASSYSGYGYTF
15	NA	TRBJ2-7	TRBV6-5	CASSYSGTAPYEQYF
15	NA	TRBJ1-1	TRBV25-1	CASSVQSRGHTEAFF
16	NA	TRBJ2-7	TRBV7-1	CASSSPYTDSSYEQYF
13	NA	TRBJ2-7	TRBV5-1	CASSSQGAREQYF
16	few	TRBJ2-5	TRBV7-2	CASSRWASGGRETQYF
11	NA	TRBJ2-7	TRBV29-1	CSYGTVGGQYF
14	NA	TRBJ1-1	TRBV11-2	CASSLDRFGTTAFF
14	many	TRBJ1-6	TRBV29-1	CSVAQGDVNSPLHF
14	NA	TRBJ2-7	TRBV19	CASSQMRASYEQYF
13	many	TRBJ1-2	TRBV24-1	CATSDLDRNRYTF
12	NA	TRBJ1-2	TRBV20-1	CSALDRGRGYTF
15	NA	TRBJ1-1	TRBV20-1	CSAGRRELMNTEAFF
14	NA	TRBJ2-5	TRBV20-1	CSLLGQGAGETQYF
12	NA	TRBJ1-5	TRBV2	CASTAGRFHEHF
15	NA	TRBJ2-2	TRBV25-1	CASSQDWTAHGELFF
17	few	TRBJ2-7	TRBV9	CASSVDDARTSDGEQYF
16	few	TRBJ1-6	TRBV2	CASSSTTLQFNSPLHF